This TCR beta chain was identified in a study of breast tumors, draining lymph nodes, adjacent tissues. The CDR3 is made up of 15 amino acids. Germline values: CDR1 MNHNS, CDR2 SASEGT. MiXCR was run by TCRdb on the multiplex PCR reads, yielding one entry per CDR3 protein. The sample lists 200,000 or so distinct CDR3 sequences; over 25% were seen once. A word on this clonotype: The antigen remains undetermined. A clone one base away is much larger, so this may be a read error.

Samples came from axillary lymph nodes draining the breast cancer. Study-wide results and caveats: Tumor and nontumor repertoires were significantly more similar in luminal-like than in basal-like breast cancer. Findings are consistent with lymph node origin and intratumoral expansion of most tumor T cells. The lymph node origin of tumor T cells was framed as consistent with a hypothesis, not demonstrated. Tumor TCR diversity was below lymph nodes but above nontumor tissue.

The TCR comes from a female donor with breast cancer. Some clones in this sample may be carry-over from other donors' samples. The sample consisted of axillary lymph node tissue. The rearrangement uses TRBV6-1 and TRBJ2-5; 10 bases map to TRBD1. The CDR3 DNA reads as TGTGCCAGCAGTCGGGGACAGGGGACTCAAGAGGCCCAGTACTTC. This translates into CASSRGQGTQEAQYF.